The source of this TCR beta chain is a study of blood T cell repertoires in COVID-19. Turning to the study itself: Acute and convalescent COVID-19 samples came from the United States, Italy and Spain.

This CDR3 region has 15 residues. The V gene end was trimmed by 5 bases and the J gene end by 8 bases; junction bases not matched to a gene: 12. CDR1 is SGHAT and CDR2 is FQNNGV in the germline V gene. TCRdb keeps only in-frame clones here, not all; method: immunoSEQ multiplex PCR. The sample consists of 100,000 to 150,000 clones, approximately 71% of them appearing once. The chain employs TRBV11-2 and TRBJ1-2; 9 bases match TRBD1. This sequence was found in a woman in her 70s with acute or convalescent COVID-19. The sequenced sample consisted of peripheral blood. CDR3 region: CASSRQGQGKVGYTF. DNA for the CDR3: TGTGCCAGCAGCCGCCAAGGACAGGGGAAGGTCGGCTACACCTTC.